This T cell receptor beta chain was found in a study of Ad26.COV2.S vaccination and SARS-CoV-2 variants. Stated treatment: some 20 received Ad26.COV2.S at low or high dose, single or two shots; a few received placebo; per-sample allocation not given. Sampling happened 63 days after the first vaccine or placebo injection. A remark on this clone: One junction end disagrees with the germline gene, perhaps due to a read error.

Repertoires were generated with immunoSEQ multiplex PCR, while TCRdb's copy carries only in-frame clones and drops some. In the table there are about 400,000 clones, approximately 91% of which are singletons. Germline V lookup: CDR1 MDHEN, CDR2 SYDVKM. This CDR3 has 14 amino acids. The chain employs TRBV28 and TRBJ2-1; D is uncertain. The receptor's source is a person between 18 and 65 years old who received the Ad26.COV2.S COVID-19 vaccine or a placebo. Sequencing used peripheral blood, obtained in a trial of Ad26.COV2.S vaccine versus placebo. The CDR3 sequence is CASTLSGSYNEQFF. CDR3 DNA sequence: TGTGCCAGCACTTTATCCGGCTCCTACAATGAGCAGTTCTTC.